The entry below gives a single T cell receptor beta chain sequence along with its context. The V gene lost 6 bases and the J gene lost 3 bases, with 9 bases spanning the gap. The CDR3 consists of 13 residues. Per the germline V gene, CDR1 is ENHRY and CDR2 is SYGVKD. Assay used: immunoSEQ multiplex PCR; TCRdb lists only in-frame clones, some missing. The table records about 160,000 clones, about 95% of them present only once. The data stem from a study of cytomegalovirus exposure and HLA in healthy donors. The chain links TRBV10-3 to TRBJ1-5; D is possibly TRBD1 (5 bases). Sequencing was performed on PBMCs. The source of this sequence is a woman aged 18-30 years in good health and CMV-seronegative. CDR3 protein: CAIRGQVNQPQHF. CDR3 sequence (DNA): TGTGCCATCAGGGGGCAGGTCAATCAGCCCCAGCATTTT.